The clone carrying this T cell receptor beta chain was seen ten or more times. Its antigen remains unknown. The CDR3 runs 14 residues. Trimming cost V 1 base and J 3 bases, with 8 bases left between them. Germline V lookup: CDR1 SEHNR, CDR2 FQNEAQ (reference sequence). This sample was taken from a study of T-cell reconstitution after alpha-beta-depleted transplantation in children. General study results and limits: After one year, T-cell counts and TCRbeta diversity mostly came from new T cells. Where alpha-beta T cells came from about two months after transplant was reportedly several hundred expanded graft clones. Certain patients had high TCRbeta diversity at day 60, and it came from recipient T cells and thymic progenitors that survived.

Preparing the TCRbeta library involved the use of unique molecular identifiers. MiXCR was run by TCRdb on the PCR reads, yielding one entry per CDR3 protein. This table has fewer than 550,000 distinct CDR3 sequences, about a sixth appearing once. Source: PBMCs, mostly from graft donor cells, taken 360 days after TCRalphabeta/CD19-depleted stem cell transplant. The sequence came from a boy younger than two who had a stem cell transplant for Wiskott-Aldrich syndrome, so the T cells may come from the graft donor. The chain links TRBV7-9 to TRBJ2-3; D is unclear. CDR3 nucleotide sequence: TGTGCCAGCAGCTTAGTTGTCGGAACAGATACGCAGTATTTT. Residues: CASSLVVGTDTQYF.